This record looks at one T cell receptor (beta chain) sequence and its context. In the original processing: Scientists estimated how many nucleated cells there were by amplifying reference gene primers. Assay: immunoSEQ multiplex PCR; the TCRdb copy retains only in-frame clones and omits some. That table furnishes V, J and clone size, whereas the DNA furnished D and trimming. This repertoire shows some 320,000 clones, about 92% found once; its top ten account for around 2.5%. This specimen comes from a study of blood T cell repertoires in COVID-19. Germline V gene sequence: CDR1 SNHLY, CDR2 FYNNEI. V was pared by 7 bases and J by 5 bases, with 8 bases of the junction left unmatched. The CDR3 is made up of 14 amino acids.

Sequencing was done on a sample of PBMCs or T cells enriched from blood (not recorded which). The rearrangement joins TRBV2 to TRBJ2-5; 9 positions agree with TRBD1. The sequence was obtained from a man aged 55 to 70 who had recovered from COVID-19. Here the CDR3 DNA reads TGTGCCAGCATGCAAACAGGGGGCGGGGAGACCCAGTACTTC. This encodes CASMQTGGGETQYF.